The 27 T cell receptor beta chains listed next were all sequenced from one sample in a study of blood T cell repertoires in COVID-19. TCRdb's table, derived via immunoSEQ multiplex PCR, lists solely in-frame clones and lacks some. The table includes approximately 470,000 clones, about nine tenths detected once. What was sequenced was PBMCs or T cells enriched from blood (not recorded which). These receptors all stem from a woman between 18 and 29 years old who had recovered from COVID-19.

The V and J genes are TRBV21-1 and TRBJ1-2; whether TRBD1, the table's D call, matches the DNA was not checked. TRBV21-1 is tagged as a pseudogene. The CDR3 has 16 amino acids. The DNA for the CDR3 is TGTGCCAGCAGCCCCCGCAGGGTCCCTACTAACTATGGCTACACCTTC. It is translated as CASSPRRVPTNYGYTF.

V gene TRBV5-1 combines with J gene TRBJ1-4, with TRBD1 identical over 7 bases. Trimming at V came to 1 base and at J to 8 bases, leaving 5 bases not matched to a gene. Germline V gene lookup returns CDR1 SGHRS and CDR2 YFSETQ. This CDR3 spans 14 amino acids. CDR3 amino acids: CASSLRPGGEKLFF. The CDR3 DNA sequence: TGCGCCAGCAGCTTGCGGCCAGGGGGGGAAAAACTGTTTTTT.

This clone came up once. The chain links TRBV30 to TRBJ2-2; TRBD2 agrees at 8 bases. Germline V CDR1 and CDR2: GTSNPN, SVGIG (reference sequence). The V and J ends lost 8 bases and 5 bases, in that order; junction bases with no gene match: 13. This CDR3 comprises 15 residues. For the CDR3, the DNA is TGTGCCGTGAAGCGTCGGGGGGGTAGGACCGGGGAGCTGTTTTTT. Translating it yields CAVKRRGGRTGELFF.

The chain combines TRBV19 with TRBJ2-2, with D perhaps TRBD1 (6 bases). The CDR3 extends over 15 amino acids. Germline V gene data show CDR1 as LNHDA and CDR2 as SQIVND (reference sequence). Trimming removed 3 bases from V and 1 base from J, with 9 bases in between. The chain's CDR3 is CASSIGQLNTGELFF. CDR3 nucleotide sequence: TGTGCCAGTAGTATCGGACAGCTGAACACCGGGGAGCTGTTTTTT. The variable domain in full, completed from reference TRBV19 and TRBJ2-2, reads DGGITQSPKYLFRKEGQNVTLSCEQNLNHDAMYWYRQDPGQGLRLIYYSQIVNDFQKGDIAEGYSVSREKKESFPLTVTSAQKNPTAFYLCASSIGQLNTGELFFGEGSRLTVL.

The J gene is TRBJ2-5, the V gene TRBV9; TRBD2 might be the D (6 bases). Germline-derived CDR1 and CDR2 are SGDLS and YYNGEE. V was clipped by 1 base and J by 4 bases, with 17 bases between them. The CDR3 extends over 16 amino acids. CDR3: CASSVLGGVTGETQYF. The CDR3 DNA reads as TGTGCCAGCAGCGTACTGGGCGGGGTAACGGGAGAGACCCAGTACTTC.

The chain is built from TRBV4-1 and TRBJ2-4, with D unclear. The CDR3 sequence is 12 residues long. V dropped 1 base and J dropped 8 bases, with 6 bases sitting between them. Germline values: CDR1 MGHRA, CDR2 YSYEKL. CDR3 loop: CASSQVADIQYF. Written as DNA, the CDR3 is TGCGCCAGCAGCCAAGTTGCGGACATTCAGTACTTC.

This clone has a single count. The CDR3 bases are TGTGCCAGCAGCTCCCGGGATTCCTATGGCTACACCTTC. Amino acid sequence: CASSSRDSYGYTF. The rearrangement uses TRBV11-2 and TRBJ1-2; D is ambiguous. This CDR3 contains 13 residues. The V gene's germline CDR1 is SGHAT and CDR2 FQNNGV. V was trimmed by 4 bases and J by 4 bases, leaving 10 bases between them.

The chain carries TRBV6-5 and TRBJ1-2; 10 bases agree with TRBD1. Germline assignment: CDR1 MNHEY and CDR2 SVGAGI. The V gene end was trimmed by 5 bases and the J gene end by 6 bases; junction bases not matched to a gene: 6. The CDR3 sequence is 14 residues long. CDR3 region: CASSRTGGVDGYTF. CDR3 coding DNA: TGTGCCAGCAGTCGGACAGGGGGAGTTGATGGCTACACCTTC.

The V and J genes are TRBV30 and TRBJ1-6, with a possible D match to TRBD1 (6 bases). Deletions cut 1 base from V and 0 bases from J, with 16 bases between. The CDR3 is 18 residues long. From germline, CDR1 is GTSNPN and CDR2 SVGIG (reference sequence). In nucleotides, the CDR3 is TGTGCCTGGAGTGCTCCTTGGACAGATAGCTCCTATAATTCACCCCTCCACTTT. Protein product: CAWSAPWTDSSYNSPLHF.

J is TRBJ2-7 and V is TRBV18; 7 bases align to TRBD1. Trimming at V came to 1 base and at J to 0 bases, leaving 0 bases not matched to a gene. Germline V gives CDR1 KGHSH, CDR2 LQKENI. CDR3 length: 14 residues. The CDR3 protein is CASSPQGASYEQYF. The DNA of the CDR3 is TGTGCCAGCTCACCACAGGGGGCCTCCTACGAGCAGTACTTC.

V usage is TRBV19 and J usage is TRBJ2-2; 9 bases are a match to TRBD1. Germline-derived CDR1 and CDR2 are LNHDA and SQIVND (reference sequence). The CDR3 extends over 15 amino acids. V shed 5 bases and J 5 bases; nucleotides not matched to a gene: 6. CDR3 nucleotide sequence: TGTGCCAGTAGTCTGGACAGGGGAGTGACCGGGGAGCTGTTTTTT. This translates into CASSLDRGVTGELFF.

The CDR3 reads CASSSSGGLASYEQYF. The CDR3 DNA follows: TGTGCCAGCAGTTCTAGCGGGGGCCTCGCCTCCTACGAGCAGTACTTC. The rearrangement links TRBV6-5 to TRBJ2-7, with TRBD2 identical over 10 bases. The junction had 6 bases not matched to a gene; V was cut back by 4 bases and J by 0 bases. This CDR3 spans 16 amino acids. Germline V gene lookup returns CDR1 MNHEY and CDR2 SVGAGI.

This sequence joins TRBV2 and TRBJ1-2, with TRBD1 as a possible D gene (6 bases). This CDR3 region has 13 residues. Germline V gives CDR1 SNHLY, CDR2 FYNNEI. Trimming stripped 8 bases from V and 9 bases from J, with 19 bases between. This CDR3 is CASRMAAGESYTF. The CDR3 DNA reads TGTGCCAGCCGTATGGCGGCAGGGGAGAGCTACACCTTC.

The CDR3 is CASIQRGDHIQYF. In DNA form, the CDR3 reads TGCGCCAGCATACAGCGGGGGGACCACATTCAGTACTTC. This chain connects TRBV5-1 to TRBJ2-4, with 9 bases that match TRBD2. Germline CDR1 SGHRS, CDR2 YFSETQ. V lost 6 bases to trimming and J lost 8 bases; unmatched junction nucleotides: 6. The CDR3 extends over 13 amino acids. The full variable domain, in which reference TRBV5-1 and TRBJ2-4 provide the parts outside the CDR3, is KAGVTQTPRYLIKTRGQQVTLSCSPISGHRSVSWYQQTPGQGLQFLFEYFSETQRNKGNFPGRFSGRQFSNSRSEMNVSTLELGDSALYLCASIQRGDHIQYFGAGTRLSVL.

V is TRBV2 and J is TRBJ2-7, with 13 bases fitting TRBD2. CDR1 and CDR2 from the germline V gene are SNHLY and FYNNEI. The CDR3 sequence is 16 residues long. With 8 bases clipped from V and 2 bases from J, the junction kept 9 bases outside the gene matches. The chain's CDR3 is CASQTSGGLSTYEQYF. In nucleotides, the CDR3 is TGTGCCAGCCAGACTAGCGGGGGGCTCTCAACCTACGAGCAGTACTTC.

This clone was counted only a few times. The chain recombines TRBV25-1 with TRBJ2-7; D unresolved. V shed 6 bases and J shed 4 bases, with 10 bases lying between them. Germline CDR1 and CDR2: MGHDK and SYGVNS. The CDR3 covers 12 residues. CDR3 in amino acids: CASSTTLYEQYF. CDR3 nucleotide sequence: TGTGCCAGCAGCACGACACTTTACGAGCAGTACTTC.

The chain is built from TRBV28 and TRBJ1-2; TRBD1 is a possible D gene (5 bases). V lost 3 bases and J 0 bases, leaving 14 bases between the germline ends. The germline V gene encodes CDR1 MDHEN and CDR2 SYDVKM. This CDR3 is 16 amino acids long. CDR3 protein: CASSFPGGVANYGYTF. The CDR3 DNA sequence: TGTGCCAGCAGTTTTCCCGGAGGGGTAGCTAACTATGGCTACACCTTC.

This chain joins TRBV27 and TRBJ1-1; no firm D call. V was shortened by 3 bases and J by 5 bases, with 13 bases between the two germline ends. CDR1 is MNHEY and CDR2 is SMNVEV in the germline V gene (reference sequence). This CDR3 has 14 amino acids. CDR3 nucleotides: TGTGCCAGCAGTTTTTCCTCCGGGGAGACTGAAGCTTTCTTT. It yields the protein CASSFSSGETEAFF.

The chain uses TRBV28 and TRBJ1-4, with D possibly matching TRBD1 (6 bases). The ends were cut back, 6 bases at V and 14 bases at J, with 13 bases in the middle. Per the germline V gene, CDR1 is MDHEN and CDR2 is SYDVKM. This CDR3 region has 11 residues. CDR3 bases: TGTGCCAGCAGAGTGGACAGCCTTCTGTTTTTT. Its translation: CASRVDSLLFF.

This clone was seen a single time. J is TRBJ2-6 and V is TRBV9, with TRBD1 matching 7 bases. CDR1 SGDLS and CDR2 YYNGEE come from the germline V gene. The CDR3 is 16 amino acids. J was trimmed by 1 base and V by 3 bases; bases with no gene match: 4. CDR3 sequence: CASSADRASGANVLTF. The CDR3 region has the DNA TGTGCCAGCAGCGCCGACAGGGCGTCTGGGGCCAACGTCCTGACTTTC.

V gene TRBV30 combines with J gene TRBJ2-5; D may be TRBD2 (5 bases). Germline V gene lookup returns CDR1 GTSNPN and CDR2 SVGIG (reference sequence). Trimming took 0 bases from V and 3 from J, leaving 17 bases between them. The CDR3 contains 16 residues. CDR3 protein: CAWSVGTGGLEETQYF. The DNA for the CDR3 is TGTGCCTGGAGTGTAGGCACTGGCGGGCTGGAAGAGACCCAGTACTTC.

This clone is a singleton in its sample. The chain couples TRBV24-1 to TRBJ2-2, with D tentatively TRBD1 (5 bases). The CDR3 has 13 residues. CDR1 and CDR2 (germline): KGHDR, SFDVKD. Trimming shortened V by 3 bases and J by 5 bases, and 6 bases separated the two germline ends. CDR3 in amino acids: CATSDPGTGELFF. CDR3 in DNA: TGTGCCACCAGTGATCCAGGGACCGGGGAGCTGTTTTTT.

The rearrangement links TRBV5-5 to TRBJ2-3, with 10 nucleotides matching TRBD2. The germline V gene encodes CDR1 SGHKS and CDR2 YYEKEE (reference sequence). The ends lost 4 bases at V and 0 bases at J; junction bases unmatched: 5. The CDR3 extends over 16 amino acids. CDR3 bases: TGTGCCAGCAGCCGTAGCGGGGGGACCAGCACAGATACGCAGTATTTT. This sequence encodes CASSRSGGTSTDTQYF.

CDR3 region: CAISEIGAVRNQETQYF. The CDR3 DNA reads as TGTGCCATCAGTGAGATTGGAGCAGTGCGAAACCAAGAGACCCAGTACTTC. The chain joins TRBV10-3 to TRBJ2-5; no clear D. The CDR3 has 17 residues. V lost 2 bases and J lost 0, with 16 bases in between. Germline V lookup: CDR1 ENHRY, CDR2 SYGVKD.

Here the CDR3 DNA reads TGTGCCAGTAGCCCGCAGGGGGCGCGCAGTGGCTACACCTTC. It translates to CASSPQGARSGYTF. The J gene is TRBJ1-2, the V gene TRBV19, with 8 bases lining up with TRBD1. The CDR3 contains 14 residues. CDR1 is LNHDA and CDR2 is SQIVND in the germline V gene (reference sequence). Trimming cost V 6 bases and J 7 bases; bases outside gene matches: 10.

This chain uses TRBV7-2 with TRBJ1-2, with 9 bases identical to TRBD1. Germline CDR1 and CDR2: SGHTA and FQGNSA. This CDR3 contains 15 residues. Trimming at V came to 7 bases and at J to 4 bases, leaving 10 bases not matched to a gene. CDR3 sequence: CASTYTTGGGYGYTF. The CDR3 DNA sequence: TGTGCCAGCACCTACACCACAGGGGGCGGCTATGGCTACACCTTC.

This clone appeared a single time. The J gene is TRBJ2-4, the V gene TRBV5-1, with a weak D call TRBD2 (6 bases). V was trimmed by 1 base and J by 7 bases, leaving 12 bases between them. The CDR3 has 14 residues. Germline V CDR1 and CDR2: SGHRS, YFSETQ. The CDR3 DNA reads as TGCGCCAGCAGCTTGACCGCCGCGGGGAACATTCAGTACTTC. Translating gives CASSLTAAGNIQYF.